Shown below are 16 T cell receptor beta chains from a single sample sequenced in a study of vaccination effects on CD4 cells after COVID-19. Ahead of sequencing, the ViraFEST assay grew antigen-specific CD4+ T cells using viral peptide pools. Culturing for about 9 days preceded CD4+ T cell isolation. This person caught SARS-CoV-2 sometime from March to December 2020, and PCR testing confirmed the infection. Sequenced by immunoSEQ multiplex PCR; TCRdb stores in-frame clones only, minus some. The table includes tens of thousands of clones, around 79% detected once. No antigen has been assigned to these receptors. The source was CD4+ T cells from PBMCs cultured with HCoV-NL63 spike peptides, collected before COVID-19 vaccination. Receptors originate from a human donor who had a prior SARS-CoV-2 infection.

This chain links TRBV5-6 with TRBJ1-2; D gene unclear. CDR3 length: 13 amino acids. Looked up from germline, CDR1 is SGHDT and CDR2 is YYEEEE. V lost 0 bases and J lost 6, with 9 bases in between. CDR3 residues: CASSLVGSHGYTF. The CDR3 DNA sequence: TGTGCCAGCAGCTTGGTAGGGTCTCATGGCTACACCTTC.

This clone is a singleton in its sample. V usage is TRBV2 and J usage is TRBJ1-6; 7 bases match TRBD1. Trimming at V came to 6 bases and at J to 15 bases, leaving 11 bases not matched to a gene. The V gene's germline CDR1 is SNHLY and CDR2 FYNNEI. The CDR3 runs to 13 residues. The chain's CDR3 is CASSSGTVRYLHF. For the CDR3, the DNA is TGTGCCAGCAGCTCCGGGACAGTTAGATACCTCCACTTT.

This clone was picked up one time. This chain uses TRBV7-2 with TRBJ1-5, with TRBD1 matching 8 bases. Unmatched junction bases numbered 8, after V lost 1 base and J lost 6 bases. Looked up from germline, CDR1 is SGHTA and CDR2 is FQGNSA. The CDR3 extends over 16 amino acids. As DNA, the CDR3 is TGTGCCAGCAGCTTAGAACGCAGGGGGCGAGGTCAGCCCCAGCATTTT. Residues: CASSLERRGRGQPQHF.

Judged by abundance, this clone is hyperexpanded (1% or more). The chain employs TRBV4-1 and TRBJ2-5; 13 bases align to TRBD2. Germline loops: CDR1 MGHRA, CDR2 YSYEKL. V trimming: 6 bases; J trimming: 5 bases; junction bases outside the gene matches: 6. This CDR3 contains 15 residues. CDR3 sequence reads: CASRKGLAGEETQYF. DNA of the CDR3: TGCGCCAGCAGGAAAGGACTAGCGGGGGAGGAGACCCAGTACTTC.

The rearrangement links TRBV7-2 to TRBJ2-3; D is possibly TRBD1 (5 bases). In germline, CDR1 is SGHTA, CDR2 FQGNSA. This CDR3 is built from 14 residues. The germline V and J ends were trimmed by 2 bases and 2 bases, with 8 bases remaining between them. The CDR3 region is CASSLLGVTDTQYF. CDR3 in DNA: TGTGCCAGCAGCTTATTAGGGGTCACAGATACGCAGTATTTT.

DNA for the CDR3: TGTGCCAGTAGTATGAACCTTGCTAGTAGCGAGACCCAGTACTTC. It is translated as CASSMNLASSETQYF. The chain carries TRBV19 and TRBJ2-5; no reliable D call. With 3 bases removed from V and 5 bases from J, the gap between germline ends came to 16 bases. The CDR3 length is 15 residues. Germline V gene lookup returns CDR1 LNHDA and CDR2 SQIVND (reference sequence).

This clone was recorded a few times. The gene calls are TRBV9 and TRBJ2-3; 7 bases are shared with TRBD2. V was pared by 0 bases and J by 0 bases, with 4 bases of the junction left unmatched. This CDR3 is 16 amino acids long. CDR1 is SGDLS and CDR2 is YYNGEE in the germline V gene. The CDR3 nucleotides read TGTGCCAGCAGCGTAGACCCAGCGGGGAGCACAGATACGCAGTATTTT. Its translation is CASSVDPAGSTDTQYF.

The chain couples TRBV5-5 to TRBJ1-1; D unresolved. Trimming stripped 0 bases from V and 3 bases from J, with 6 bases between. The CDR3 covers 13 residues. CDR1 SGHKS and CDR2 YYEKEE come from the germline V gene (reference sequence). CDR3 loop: CASSLEWYTEAFF. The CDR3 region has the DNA TGTGCCAGCAGCTTGGAGTGGTACACTGAAGCTTTCTTT.

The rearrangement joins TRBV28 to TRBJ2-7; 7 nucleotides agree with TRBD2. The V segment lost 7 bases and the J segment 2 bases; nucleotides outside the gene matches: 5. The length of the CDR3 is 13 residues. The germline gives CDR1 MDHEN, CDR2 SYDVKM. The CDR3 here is CASKGLRTYEQYF. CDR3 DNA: TGTGCCAGCAAGGGACTACGGACCTACGAGCAGTACTTC.

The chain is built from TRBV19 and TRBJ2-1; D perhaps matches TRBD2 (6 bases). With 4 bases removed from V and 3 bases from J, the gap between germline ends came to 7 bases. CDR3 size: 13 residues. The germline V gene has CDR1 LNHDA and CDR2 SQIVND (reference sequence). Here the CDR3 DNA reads TGTGCCAGTAGTACGCGGGGCTACAATGAGCAGTTCTTC. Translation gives CASSTRGYNEQFF.

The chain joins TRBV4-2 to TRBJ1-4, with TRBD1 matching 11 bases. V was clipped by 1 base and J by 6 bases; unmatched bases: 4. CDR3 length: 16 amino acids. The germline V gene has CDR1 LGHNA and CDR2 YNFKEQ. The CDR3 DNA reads TGTGCCAGCAGCCAAGTTATGGGACAGGGGGATGAAAAACTGTTTTTT. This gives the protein CASSQVMGQGDEKLFF.

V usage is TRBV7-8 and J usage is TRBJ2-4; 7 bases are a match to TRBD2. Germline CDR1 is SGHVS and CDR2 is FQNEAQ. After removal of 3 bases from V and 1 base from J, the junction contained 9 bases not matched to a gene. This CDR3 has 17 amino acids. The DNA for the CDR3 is TGTGCCAGCAGCTTCGGGGGAGGGGCCGGGGCCAAAAACATTCAGTACTTC. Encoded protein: CASSFGGGAGAKNIQYF.

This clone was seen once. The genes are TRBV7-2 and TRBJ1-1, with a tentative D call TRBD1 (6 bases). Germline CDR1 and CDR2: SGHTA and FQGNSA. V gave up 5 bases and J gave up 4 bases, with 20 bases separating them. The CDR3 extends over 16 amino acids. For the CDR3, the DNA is TGTGCCAGCAGCCCCTTCCCTCGCGGGGGCCGCACTGAAGCTTTCTTT. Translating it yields CASSPFPRGGRTEAFF.

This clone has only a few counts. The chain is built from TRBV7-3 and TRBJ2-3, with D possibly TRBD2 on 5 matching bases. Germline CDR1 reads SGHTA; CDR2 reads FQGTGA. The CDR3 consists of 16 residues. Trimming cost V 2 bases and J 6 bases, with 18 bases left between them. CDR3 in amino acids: CASSLGHQLGLDTQYF. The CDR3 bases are TGTGCCAGCAGCTTAGGTCATCAACTAGGCTTGGATACGCAGTATTTT.

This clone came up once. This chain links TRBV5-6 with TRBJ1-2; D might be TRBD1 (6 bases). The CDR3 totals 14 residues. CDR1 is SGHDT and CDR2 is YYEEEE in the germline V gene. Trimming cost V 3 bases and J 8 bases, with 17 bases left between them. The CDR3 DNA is TGTGCCAGCAGCTCCCGACAGGCTCTATCCGGCTACACCTTC. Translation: CASSSRQALSGYTF.

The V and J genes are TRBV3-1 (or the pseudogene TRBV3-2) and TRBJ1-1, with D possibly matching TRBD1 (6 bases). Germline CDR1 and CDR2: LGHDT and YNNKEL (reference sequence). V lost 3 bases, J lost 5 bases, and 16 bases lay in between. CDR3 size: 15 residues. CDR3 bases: TGTGCCAGCAGCCAGCGGGCAGAAGGGGGGACTGAAGCTTTCTTT. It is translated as CASSQRAEGGTEAFF.